This record concerns one T cell receptor beta chain sequence. The antigen remains undetermined. This specimen belongs to a study of T cells in localized non-small cell lung cancer. The study's findings and limits: In uninvolved adjacent lung, T cell clonality reached its highest value, exceeding tumor. Adjacent lung was found to contain a median roughly 58 of the top 100 tumor clones.

Assay: immunoSEQ multiplex PCR; the TCRdb copy retains only in-frame clones and omits some. The repertoire holds fewer than 35,000 clones, roughly nine tenths seen once, with about 2.9% in the top ten. The germline CDR1 and CDR2 sequences are SGHVS and FNYEAQ. The CDR3 is made up of 14 amino acids. V shed 5 bases and J shed 0 bases, with 11 bases lying between them. The gene calls are TRBV7-6 and TRBJ2-7, with D unresolved. The sequencing used peripheral blood, collected before any cancer treatment. The clonotype originates from a female donor of 60 years or more with stage I lung adenocarcinoma. In DNA form, the CDR3 reads TGTGCCAGCAGCAAGAACACCCGCTCCTACGAGCAGTACTTC. The encoded protein is CASSKNTRSYEQYF.